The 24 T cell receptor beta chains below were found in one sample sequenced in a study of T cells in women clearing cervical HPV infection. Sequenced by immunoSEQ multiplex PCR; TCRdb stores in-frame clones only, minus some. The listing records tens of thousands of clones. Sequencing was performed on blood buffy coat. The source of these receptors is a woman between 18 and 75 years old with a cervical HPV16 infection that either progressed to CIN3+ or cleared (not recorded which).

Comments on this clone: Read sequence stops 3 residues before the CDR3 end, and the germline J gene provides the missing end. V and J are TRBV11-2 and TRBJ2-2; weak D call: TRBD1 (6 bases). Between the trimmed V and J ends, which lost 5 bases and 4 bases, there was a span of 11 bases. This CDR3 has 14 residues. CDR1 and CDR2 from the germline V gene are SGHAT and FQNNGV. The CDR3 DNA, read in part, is TGTGCCAGCAGCGCTCAGGGGAGCACCGGGGAG. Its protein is CASSAQGSTGE. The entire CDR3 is CASSAQGSTGELFF.

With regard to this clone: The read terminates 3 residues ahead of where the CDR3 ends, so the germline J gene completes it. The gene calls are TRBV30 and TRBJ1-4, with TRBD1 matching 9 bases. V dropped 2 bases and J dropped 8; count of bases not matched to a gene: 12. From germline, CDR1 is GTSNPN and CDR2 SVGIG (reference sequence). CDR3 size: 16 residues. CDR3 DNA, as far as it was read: TGTGCCTGGAGTCAACGGACGACAGGGGGAGACGAAAAA. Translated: CAWSQRTTGGDEK. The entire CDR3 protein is CAWSQRTTGGDEKLFF.

The CDR3 DNA, read in part, is TGTGCCATCAGTGTCTTCCCGGGACAGGGGGACCATGAG. The encoded protein is CAISVFPGQGDHE. The whole CDR3 protein is CAISVFPGQGDHEQFF. J is TRBJ2-1 and V is TRBV10-3, with 11 bases matching TRBD1. The read stops 3 residues short of the end of the CDR3; the missing end is completed from the germline J gene. The CDR3 runs to 16 residues. V was clipped by 4 bases and J by 8 bases; unmatched bases: 10. Germline CDR1 is ENHRY and CDR2 is SYGVKD.

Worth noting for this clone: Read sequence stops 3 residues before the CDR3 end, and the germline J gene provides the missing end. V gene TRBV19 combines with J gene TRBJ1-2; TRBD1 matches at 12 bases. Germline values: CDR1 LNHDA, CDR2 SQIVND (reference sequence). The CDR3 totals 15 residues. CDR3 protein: CASSFTGTGGEGYTF. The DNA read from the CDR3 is TGTGCCAGTAGTTTTACCGGGACAGGGGGCGAGGGC. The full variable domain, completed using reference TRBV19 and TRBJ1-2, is DGGITQSPKYLFRKEGQNVTLSCEQNLNHDAMYWYRQDPGQGLRLIYYSQIVNDFQKGDIAEGYSVSREKKESFPLTVTSAQKNPTAFYLCASSFTGTGGEGYTFGSGTRLTVV.

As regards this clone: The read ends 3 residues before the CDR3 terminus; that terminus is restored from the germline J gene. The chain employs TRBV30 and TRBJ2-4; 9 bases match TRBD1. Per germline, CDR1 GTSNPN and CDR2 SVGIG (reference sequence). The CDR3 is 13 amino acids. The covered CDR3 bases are TGTGCCTGGAGCACACAGGGGGCCTCTGGT. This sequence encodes CAWSTQGASG. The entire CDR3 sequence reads CAWSTQGASGQYF.

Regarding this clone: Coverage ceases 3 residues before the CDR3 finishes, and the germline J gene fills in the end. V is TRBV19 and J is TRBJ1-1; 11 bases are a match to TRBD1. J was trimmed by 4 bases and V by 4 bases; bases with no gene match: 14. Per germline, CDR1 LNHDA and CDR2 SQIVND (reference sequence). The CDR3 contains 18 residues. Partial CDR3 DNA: TGTGCCAGTAGTACATACCCTCGGGACAGGGGGGACGGCACTGAA. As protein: CASSTYPRDRGDGTE. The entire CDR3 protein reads CASSTYPRDRGDGTEAFF.

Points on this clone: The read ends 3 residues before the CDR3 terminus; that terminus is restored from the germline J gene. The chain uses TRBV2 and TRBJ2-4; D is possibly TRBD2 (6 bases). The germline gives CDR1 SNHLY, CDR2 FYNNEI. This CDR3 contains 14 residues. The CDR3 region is CASSKRGMDYGQYF. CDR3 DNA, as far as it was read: TGTGCCAGCAGTAAAAGGGGTATGGACTATGGT.

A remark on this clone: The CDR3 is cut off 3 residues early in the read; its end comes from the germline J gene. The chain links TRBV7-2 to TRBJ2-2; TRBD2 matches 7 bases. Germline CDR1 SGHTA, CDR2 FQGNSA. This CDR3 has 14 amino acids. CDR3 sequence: CASSLGGGNSPLFF. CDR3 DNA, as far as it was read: TGTGCCAGCAGCTTAGGGGGGGGTAATTCACCG.

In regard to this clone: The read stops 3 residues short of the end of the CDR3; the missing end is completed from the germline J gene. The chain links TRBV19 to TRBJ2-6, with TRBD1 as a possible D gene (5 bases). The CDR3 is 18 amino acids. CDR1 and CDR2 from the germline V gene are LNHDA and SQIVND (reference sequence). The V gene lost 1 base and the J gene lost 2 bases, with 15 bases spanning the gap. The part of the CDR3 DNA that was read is TGTGCCAGTAGTATAGGTGGCAGGGCATTGGCTGGGGCCAACGTC. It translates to CASSIGGRALAGANV. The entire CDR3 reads CASSIGGRALAGANVLTF.

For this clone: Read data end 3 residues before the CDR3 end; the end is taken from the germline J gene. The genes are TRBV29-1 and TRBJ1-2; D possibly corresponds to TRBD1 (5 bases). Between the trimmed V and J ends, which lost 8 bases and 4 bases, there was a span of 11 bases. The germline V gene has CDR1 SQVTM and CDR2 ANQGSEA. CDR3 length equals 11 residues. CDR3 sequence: CSTGEPYGYTF. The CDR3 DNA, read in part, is TGCAGCACAGGTGAGCCCTATGGC.

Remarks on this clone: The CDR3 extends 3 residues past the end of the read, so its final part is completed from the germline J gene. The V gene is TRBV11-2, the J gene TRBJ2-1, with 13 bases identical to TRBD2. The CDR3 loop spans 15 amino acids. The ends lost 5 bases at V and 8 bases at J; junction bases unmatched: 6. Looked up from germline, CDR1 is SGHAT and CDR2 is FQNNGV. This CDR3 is CASSPSGTSGDEQFF. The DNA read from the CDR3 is TGTGCCAGCAGCCCATCGGGGACTAGCGGGGATGAG.

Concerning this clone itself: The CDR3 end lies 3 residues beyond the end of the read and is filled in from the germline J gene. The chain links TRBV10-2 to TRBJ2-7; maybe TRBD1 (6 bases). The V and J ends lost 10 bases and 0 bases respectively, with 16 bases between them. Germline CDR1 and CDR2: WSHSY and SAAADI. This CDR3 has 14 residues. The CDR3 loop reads CATLRDTNSYEQYF. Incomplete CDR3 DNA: TGCGCCACCCTCCGGGACACCAACTCCTACGAG.

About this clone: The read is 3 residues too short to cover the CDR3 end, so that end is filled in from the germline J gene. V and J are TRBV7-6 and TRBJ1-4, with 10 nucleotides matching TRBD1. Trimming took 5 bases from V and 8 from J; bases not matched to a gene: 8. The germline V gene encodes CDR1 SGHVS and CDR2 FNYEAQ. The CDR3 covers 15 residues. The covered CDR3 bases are TGTGCCAGCAGCACCGGGACAGGGGTCGAAGAAAAA. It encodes CASSTGTGVEEK. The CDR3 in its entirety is CASSTGTGVEEKLFF.

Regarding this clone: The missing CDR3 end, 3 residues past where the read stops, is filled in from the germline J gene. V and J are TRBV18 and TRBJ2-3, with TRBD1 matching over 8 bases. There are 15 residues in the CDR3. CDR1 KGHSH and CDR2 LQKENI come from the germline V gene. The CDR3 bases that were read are TGTGCCAGCTCACCACGGGGGACAGGAGGGGAGACG. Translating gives CASSPRGTGGET. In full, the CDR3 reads CASSPRGTGGETQYF.

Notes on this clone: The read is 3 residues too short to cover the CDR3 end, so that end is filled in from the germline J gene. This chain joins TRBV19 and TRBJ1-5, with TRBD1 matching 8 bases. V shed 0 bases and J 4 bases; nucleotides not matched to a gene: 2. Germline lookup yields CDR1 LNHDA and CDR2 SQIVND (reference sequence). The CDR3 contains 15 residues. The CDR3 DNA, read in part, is TGTGCCAGTAGTATAGAGGGACAGGCAAATCAGCCC. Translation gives CASSIEGQANQP. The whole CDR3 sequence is CASSIEGQANQPQHF.

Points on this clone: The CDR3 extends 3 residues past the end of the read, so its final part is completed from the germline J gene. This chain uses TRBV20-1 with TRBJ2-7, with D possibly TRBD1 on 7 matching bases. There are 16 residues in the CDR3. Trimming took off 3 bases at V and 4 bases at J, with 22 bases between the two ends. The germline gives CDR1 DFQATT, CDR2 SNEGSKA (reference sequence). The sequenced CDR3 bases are TGCAGTGCTAGTCCTGTGGAGTGGCAGGGGGGTTACGAG. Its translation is CSASPVEWQGGYE. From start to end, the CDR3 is CSASPVEWQGGYEQYF.

CDR3: CASSYSVRGKGETQYF. The sequenced part of the CDR3 DNA is TGTGCCAGCAGTTACTCGGTGCGCGGGAAGGGAGAGACG. This chain joins TRBV6-7 and TRBJ2-3; tentatively, D is TRBD2 (6 bases). Read coverage stops 3 residues before the CDR3 terminus; the germline J gene supplies the remainder. TRBV6-7 is recorded as an ORF, its role being uncertain. This CDR3 has 16 residues.

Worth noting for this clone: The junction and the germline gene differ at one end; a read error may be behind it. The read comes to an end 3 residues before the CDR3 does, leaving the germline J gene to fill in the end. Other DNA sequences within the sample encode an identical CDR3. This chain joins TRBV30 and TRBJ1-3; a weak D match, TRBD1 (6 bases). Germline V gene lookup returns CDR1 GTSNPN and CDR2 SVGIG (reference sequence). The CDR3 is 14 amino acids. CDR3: CAWTGAVPGNTIYF. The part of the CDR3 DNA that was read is TGTGCCTGGACAGGGGCCGTTCCTGGAAACACG.

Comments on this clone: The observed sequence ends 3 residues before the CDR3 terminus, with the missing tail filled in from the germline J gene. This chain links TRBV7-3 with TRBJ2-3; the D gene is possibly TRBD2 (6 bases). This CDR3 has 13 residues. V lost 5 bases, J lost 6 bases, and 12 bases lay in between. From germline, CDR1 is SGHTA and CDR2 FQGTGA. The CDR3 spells CASSGGTFDTQYF. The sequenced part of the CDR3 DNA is TGTGCCAGCAGCGGAGGGACTTTCGATACG. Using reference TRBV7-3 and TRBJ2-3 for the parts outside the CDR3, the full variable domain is GAGVSQTPSNKVTEKGKYVELRCDPISGHTALYWYRQSLGQGPEFLIYFQGTGAADDSGLPNDRFFAVRPEGSVSTLKIQRTERGDSAVYLCASSGGTFDTQYFGPGTRLTVL.

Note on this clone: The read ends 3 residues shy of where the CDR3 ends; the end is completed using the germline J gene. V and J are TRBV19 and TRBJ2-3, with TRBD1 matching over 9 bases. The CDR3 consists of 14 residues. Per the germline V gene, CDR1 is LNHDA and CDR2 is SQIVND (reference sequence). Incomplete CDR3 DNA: TGTGCCAGTAGTACAACAGGGGGCGGACAGCCG. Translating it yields CASSTTGGGQP. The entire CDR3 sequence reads CASSTTGGGQPQYF.

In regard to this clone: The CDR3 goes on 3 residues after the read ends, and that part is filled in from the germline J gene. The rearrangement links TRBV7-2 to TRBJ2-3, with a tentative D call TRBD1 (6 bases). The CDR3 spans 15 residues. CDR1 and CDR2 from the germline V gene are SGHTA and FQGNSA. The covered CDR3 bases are TGTGCCAGCAGCCTGGACAGAGATAGCAATCAGCCG. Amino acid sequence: CASSLDRDSNQP. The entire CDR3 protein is CASSLDRDSNQPQYF.

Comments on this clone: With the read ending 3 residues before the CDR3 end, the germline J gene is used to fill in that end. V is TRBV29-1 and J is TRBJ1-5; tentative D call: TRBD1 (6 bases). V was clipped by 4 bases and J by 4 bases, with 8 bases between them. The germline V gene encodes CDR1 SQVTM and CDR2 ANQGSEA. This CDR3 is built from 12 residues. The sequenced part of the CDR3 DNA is TGCAGCGTTGCAGGGGCAAATCAGCCC. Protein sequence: CSVAGANQP. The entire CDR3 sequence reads CSVAGANQPQHF.

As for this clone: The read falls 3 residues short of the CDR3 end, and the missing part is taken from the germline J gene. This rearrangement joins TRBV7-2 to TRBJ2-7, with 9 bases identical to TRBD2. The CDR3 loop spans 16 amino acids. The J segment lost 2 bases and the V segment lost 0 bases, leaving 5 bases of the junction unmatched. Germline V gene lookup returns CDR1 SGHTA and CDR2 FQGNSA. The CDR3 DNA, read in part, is TGTGCCAGCAGCTTAGCCTCTACTAGCGGGCCCTACGAG. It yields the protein CASSLASTSGPYE. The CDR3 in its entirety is CASSLASTSGPYEQYF.

Partial CDR3 DNA: TGTGCCAGTAGCCAGACAGGGGCCGGATTTGAA. Protein sequence: CASSQTGAGFE. The complete CDR3 sequence is CASSQTGAGFEAFF. The V and J genes are TRBV19 and TRBJ1-1; 8 bases line up with TRBD1. The CDR3 end falls 3 residues outside the read, so it is completed with the germline J gene. The CDR3 totals 14 residues. In germline, CDR1 is LNHDA, CDR2 SQIVND (reference sequence). V trimming: 6 bases; J trimming: 7 bases; junction bases outside the gene matches: 10. The entire variable domain, with the rest obtained from reference TRBV19 and TRBJ1-1, is as follows: DGGITQSPKYLFRKEGQNVTLSCEQNLNHDAMYWYRQDPGQGLRLIYYSQIVNDFQKGDIAEGYSVSREKKESFPLTVTSAQKNPTAFYLCASSQTGAGFEAFFGQGTRLTVV.